This section outlines one T cell receptor beta chain sequence together with its context. Antigen: not known. The record originates from a study of cytomegalovirus exposure and HLA in healthy donors. The data were produced by immunoSEQ multiplex PCR, yet TCRdb's version contains in-frame clones alone and is incomplete. In the table there are about 110,000 clones, 90% to 96% of which are singletons. Overall study results and limits: Specificity of three CMV-associated chains for CMV antigens was verified in vitro. Researchers counted 164 TCR beta chains as cytomegalovirus-associated. Reports described diagnosis of cytomegalovirus status by the classifier as highly specific and sensitive.

CDR3 length equals 15 residues. CDR1 and CDR2 (germline): SGHVS, FQNEAQ. From the 120-subject validation cohort, which was separate from the approximately 700-subject first cohort, the donors were drawn. This sequence was found in a young woman in good health and CMV-seronegative. The sequencing sample was made of PBMCs. J is TRBJ2-5 and V is TRBV7-8; possibly TRBD1 for D (6 bases). The J call is in doubt because the DNA end fits TRBJ2-7 better. CDR3 in amino acids: CASSQDRSSSYEQYF. DNA for the CDR3: TGTGCCAGCAGCCAGGACAGATCCAGCTCCTACGAGCAGTACTTC.